The 25 T cell receptor beta chains in this list originate from one sample, sequenced in a study of blood T cell repertoires in COVID-19. Sequenced by immunoSEQ multiplex PCR; TCRdb stores in-frame clones only, minus some. The table lists some 120,000 clones, around four fifths of them singletons. The sample consisted of peripheral blood. These receptors were taken from an elderly man with active or convalescent COVID-19.

This chain connects TRBV10-3 to TRBJ2-3; 7 bases fit TRBD2. There are 14 residues in the CDR3. With V trimmed by 0 bases and J by 3 bases, 0 bases remained unmatched. Germline loops: CDR1 ENHRY, CDR2 SYGVKD. The CDR3 spells CAISESRGTDTQYF. The CDR3 nucleotides read TGTGCCATCAGTGAGTCGCGGGGGACAGATACGCAGTATTTT.

The V and J genes are TRBV7-2 and TRBJ2-7; D perhaps matches TRBD1 (6 bases). The CDR3 consists of 15 residues. Germline CDR1 is SGHTA and CDR2 is FQGNSA. Between the trimmed V and J ends, which lost 3 bases and 6 bases, there was a span of 18 bases. The CDR3 loop is CASSLAAGTSREQYF. In DNA, the CDR3 is TGTGCCAGCAGCTTGGCCGCCGGGACAAGCCGCGAGCAGTACTTC.

This sequence joins TRBV20-1 and TRBJ1-1, with D tentatively TRBD1 (5 bases). The CDR3 consists of 14 residues. Trimming pared 3 bases from V and 2 bases from J, leaving 13 bases between. CDR1 is DFQATT and CDR2 is SNEGSKA in the germline V gene (reference sequence). The CDR3, as DNA: TGCAGTGCTAGTTTGCGACAGATTAACACTGAAGCTTTCTTT. Amino acids: CSASLRQINTEAFF.

The rearrangement joins TRBV30 to TRBJ1-2; 11 bases are shared with TRBD1. The CDR3 has 13 residues. The V and J ends lost 8 bases and 4 bases, in that order; junction bases with no gene match: 6. Germline V gene sequence: CDR1 GTSNPN, CDR2 SVGIG (reference sequence). The CDR3 region is CAGAGTGGYGYTF. CDR3 sequence (DNA): TGTGCCGGAGCCGGGACAGGGGGCTATGGCTACACCTTC.

The chain links TRBV21-1 to TRBJ2-1; the table's D call TRBD1 went unverified against the DNA. TRBV21-1 is recorded as a pseudogene. This CDR3 region has 14 residues. The CDR3 loop is CASSTQGAYNEQFF. The CDR3 nucleotides read TGTGCCAGCAGCACCCAGGGGGCCTACAATGAGCAGTTCTTC.

The chain is built from TRBV28 and TRBJ1-5; 8 positions agree with TRBD1. J gave up 11 bases and V 6 bases, and 15 bases lay outside the gene matches. The CDR3 is 15 residues long. Germline CDR1 is MDHEN and CDR2 is SYDVKM. CDR3 sequence reads: CASRVPGQASKAQHF. In DNA, the CDR3 is TGTGCCAGCAGAGTCCCGGGACAGGCCTCCAAGGCCCAGCATTTT. Full variable domain (remainder filled in from reference TRBV28 and TRBJ1-5): DVKVTQSSRYLVKRTGEKVFLECVQDMDHENMFWYRQDPGLGLRLIYFSYDVKMKEKGDIPEGYSVSREKKERFSLILESASTNQTSMYLCASRVPGQASKAQHFGDGTRLSIL.

This chain links TRBV6-5 with TRBJ2-7; 9 bases are a match to TRBD1. The ends lost 5 bases at V and 3 bases at J; junction bases unmatched: 8. Germline assignment: CDR1 MNHEY and CDR2 SVGAGI. The CDR3 covers 15 residues. The DNA of the CDR3 is TGTGCCAGCAGTCCAACAGGGGGCGCTCTCTACGAGCAGTACTTC. This translates into CASSPTGGALYEQYF.

The chain is built from TRBV19 and TRBJ1-1, with 10 bases identical to TRBD1. Trimming at V came to 4 bases and at J to 5 bases, leaving 7 bases not matched to a gene. The germline V gene encodes CDR1 LNHDA and CDR2 SQIVND (reference sequence). There are 15 residues in the CDR3. The CDR3 DNA follows: TGTGCCAGTAGTAATGATGTGGACAGGGGGACTGAAGCTTTCTTT. Its translation: CASSNDVDRGTEAFF.

The chain joins TRBV19 to TRBJ1-1, with D possibly matching TRBD1 (6 bases). Germline V gene data show CDR1 as LNHDA and CDR2 as SQIVND (reference sequence). V shed 5 bases and J shed 0 bases, with 16 bases lying between them. The CDR3 is 16 amino acids. The CDR3 sequence is CASSSILQGLNTEAFF. The CDR3 DNA reads as TGTGCCAGTAGTTCAATTCTACAGGGTTTGAACACTGAAGCTTTCTTT.

This rearrangement joins TRBV30 to TRBJ1-3, with TRBD1 as a possible D gene (6 bases). This CDR3 is 14 amino acids long. CDR1 and CDR2 (germline): GTSNPN, SVGIG (reference sequence). Trimming stripped 0 bases from V and 3 bases from J, with 9 bases between. CDR3 DNA: TGTGCCTGGAGTGTAGGGGACAATGGAAACACCATATATTTT. It encodes CAWSVGDNGNTIYF.

The V and J genes are TRBV27 and TRBJ2-1; 9 nucleotides line up with TRBD2. V shed 2 bases and J 7 bases; nucleotides not matched to a gene: 12. The germline gives CDR1 MNHEY, CDR2 SMNVEV (reference sequence). This CDR3 contains 17 residues. The CDR3 DNA follows: TGTGCCAGCAGTTTACACGCCTTCGCGGGGGGGCCTAATGAGCAGTTCTTC. Residues: CASSLHAFAGGPNEQFF.

The CDR3 sequence is CASSLVRGAEFYEQYF. In DNA form, the CDR3 reads TGTGCCAGCAGCTTAGTACGGGGGGCTGAATTCTACGAGCAGTACTTC. The V call is TRBV11-2, the J call TRBJ2-7, with a possible D match to TRBD2 (7 bases). CDR1 SGHAT and CDR2 FQNNGV come from the germline V gene. The CDR3 has 16 residues. Deletions cut 1 base from V and 3 bases from J, with 16 bases between.

The chain joins TRBV19 to TRBJ2-3; possibly TRBD2 for D (5 bases). Trimming left V 10 bases short and J 0 bases short, with 20 bases between. From germline, CDR1 is LNHDA and CDR2 SQIVND (reference sequence). CDR3 length: 16 amino acids. Here the CDR3 DNA reads TGTGCCACCACGTCAAGGGCGGGTACTAGCACAGATACGCAGTATTTT. Its translation is CATTSRAGTSTDTQYF.

The count of this clone is one. The chain carries TRBV6-2 or TRBV6-3 and TRBJ1-1; D is unresolved. CDR1 and CDR2 (germline): MNHEY, SVGEGT. V was clipped by 4 bases and J by 4 bases, with 19 bases between them. The CDR3 is 16 residues long. Written as DNA, the CDR3 is TGTGCCAGCAGTTCCCCCCCTGGTGGAGGGATCACTGAAGCTTTCTTT. It specifies CASSSPPGGGITEAFF.

The CDR3 is CASSRTGPGELFF. In nucleotides, the CDR3 is TGTGCCAGCAGCCGAACAGGACCCGGGGAGCTGTTTTTT. The V and J genes are TRBV7-2 and TRBJ2-2; a possible D gene is TRBD1 (5 bases). CDR1 and CDR2 from the germline V gene are SGHTA and FQGNSA. The CDR3 has 13 residues. Trimming took off 5 bases at V and 6 bases at J, with 10 bases between the two ends.

This clone was detected a few times. The V and J genes are TRBV5-4 and TRBJ2-6; TRBD1 matches at 10 bases. The CDR3 is made up of 16 amino acids. J lost 2 bases, V lost 4 bases, and 3 bases had no gene match. Germline values: CDR1 SGHNT, CDR2 YYREEE (reference sequence). The chain's CDR3 is CASSTGTGAGANVLTF. Written as DNA, the CDR3 is TGTGCCAGCAGCACCGGGACAGGGGCTGGGGCCAACGTCCTGACTTTC.

The chain combines TRBV6-5 with TRBJ2-3; 10 bases agree with TRBD1. V lost 6 bases to trimming and J lost 7 bases; unmatched junction nucleotides: 7. CDR3 length: 14 residues. The germline V gene has CDR1 MNHEY and CDR2 SVGAGI. The CDR3 DNA is TGTGCCAGCAGGCCGGGACAGGGGTATCATACGCAGTATTTT. Protein product: CASRPGQGYHTQYF.

V gene TRBV2 combines with J gene TRBJ1-6, with a tentative D call TRBD1 (6 bases). Germline V gene sequence: CDR1 SNHLY, CDR2 FYNNEI. V was trimmed by 5 bases and J by 10 bases, leaving 12 bases between them. There are 13 residues in the CDR3. The CDR3 reads CASSTQGDSPLHF. As DNA, the CDR3 is TGTGCCAGCAGTACACAGGGTGACTCACCCCTCCACTTT. The full variable domain, rest sourced from reference TRBV2 and TRBJ1-6, is EPEVTQTPSHQVTQMGQEVILRCVPISNHLYFYWYRQILGQKVEFLVSFYNNEISEKSEIFDDQFSVERPDGSNFTLKIRSTKLEDSAMYFCASSTQGDSPLHFGNGTRLTVT.

This clone was seen a few times. The gene calls are TRBV3-1 (or the pseudogene TRBV3-2) and TRBJ2-5; 10 nucleotides agree with TRBD2. The germline V gene encodes CDR1 LGHDT and CDR2 YNNKEL (reference sequence). The trim removed 0 bases at V and 0 bases at J, leaving 4 bases unmatched. CDR3 size: 17 residues. Here the CDR3 reads CASSQERGLADQETQYF. In nucleotides, the CDR3 is TGTGCCAGCAGCCAAGAAAGAGGACTAGCGGACCAAGAGACCCAGTACTTC.

The genes are TRBV28 and TRBJ1-3; possibly TRBD1 for D (5 bases). The CDR3 contains 14 residues. CDR1 and CDR2 (germline): MDHEN, SYDVKM. Trimming pared 7 bases from V and 7 bases from J, leaving 17 bases between. In DNA, the CDR3 is TGTGCCAGCACCCCGGGGGGGACTGCGAACACCATATATTTT. It is translated as CASTPGGTANTIYF.

This clone was counted a few times. V gene TRBV9 combines with J gene TRBJ1-1; D remains ambiguous. Trimming took 0 bases from V and 0 from J, leaving 6 bases between them. Germline CDR1 reads SGDLS; CDR2 reads YYNGEE. CDR3 size: 14 residues. CDR3 protein: CASSVGVMNTEAFF. For the CDR3, the DNA is TGTGCCAGCAGCGTAGGAGTGATGAACACTGAAGCTTTCTTT.

V is TRBV19 and J is TRBJ2-1, with a tentative D call TRBD1 (5 bases). V lost 7 bases, J lost 3 bases, and 13 bases lay in between. From germline, CDR1 is LNHDA and CDR2 SQIVND (reference sequence). The CDR3 length is 14 residues. In DNA form, the CDR3 reads TGTGCCAGTACCTCAAGGACAAACTACAATGAGCAGTTCTTC. As protein: CASTSRTNYNEQFF. Together with reference TRBV19 and TRBJ2-1, the CDR3 gives the full variable domain: DGGITQSPKYLFRKEGQNVTLSCEQNLNHDAMYWYRQDPGQGLRLIYYSQIVNDFQKGDIAEGYSVSREKKESFPLTVTSAQKNPTAFYLCASTSRTNYNEQFFGPGTRLTVL.

The V and J genes are TRBV5-1 and TRBJ2-2; possibly TRBD1 for D (5 bases). This CDR3 has 15 amino acids. Per germline, CDR1 SGHRS and CDR2 YFSETQ. The V gene lost 4 bases and the J gene lost 0 bases, with 10 bases spanning the gap. This CDR3 reads CASSLTATNTGELFF. In DNA form, the CDR3 reads TGCGCCAGCAGCCTGACAGCTACGAACACCGGGGAGCTGTTTTTT.

DNA of the CDR3: TGCGCCAGCAGCTGGGGGCGGGGGGGCAATCAGCCCCAGCATTTT. This gives the protein CASSWGRGGNQPQHF. J is TRBJ1-5 and V is TRBV5-1; tentatively, D is TRBD1 (6 bases). Trimming shortened V by 3 bases and J by 2 bases, and 12 bases separated the two germline ends. The germline gives CDR1 SGHRS, CDR2 YFSETQ. The CDR3 is 15 amino acids.

This rearrangement joins TRBV5-1 to TRBJ2-7; TRBD1 agrees at 9 bases. After removal of 3 bases from V and 2 bases from J, the junction contained 9 bases not matched to a gene. From germline, CDR1 is SGHRS and CDR2 YFSETQ. The CDR3 totals 16 residues. CDR3: CASSWLQGAPTYEQYF. In nucleotides, the CDR3 is TGCGCCAGCAGCTGGTTACAGGGGGCCCCGACCTACGAGCAGTACTTC. The variable domain in full, with the rest retrieved from reference TRBV5-1 and TRBJ2-7, is KAGVTQTPRYLIKTRGQQVTLSCSPISGHRSVSWYQQTPGQGLQFLFEYFSETQRNKGNFPGRFSGRQFSNSRSEMNVSTLELGDSALYLCASSWLQGAPTYEQYFGPGTRLTVT.